The table lists the clone carrying this T cell receptor (beta chain) with many counts. Its antigen is still unknown. Per the germline V gene, CDR1 is SNHLY and CDR2 is FYNNEI. Germline trimming cut 7 bases from V and 5 bases from J; bases unmatched to any gene: 4. The CDR3 is made up of 13 amino acids. This specimen comes from a study of early T cells in non-severe SARS-CoV-2 infection. About the research overall: Sequencing of unsorted whole blood was done on bulk RNA, leaving chains unpaired.

Study observations and caveats: Clonotype matching in VDJdb favored anti-spike CD8 responses and did not capture private and CD4 specificities.

The library protocol tagged individual cDNA molecules with unique molecular identifiers. TCRdb analysed the 5' RACE reads with MiXCR anew, one entry per CDR3 protein. The repertoire holds about 84,000 distinct CDR3 sequences, with roughly an eighth as singletons. This receptor was identified in an adult who was a healthcare worker with PCR-confirmed SARS-CoV-2 infection or an uninfected control (not recorded which). The chain employs TRBV2 and TRBJ2-1, with 8 bases fitting TRBD1. The sequencing sample was made of whole blood. CDR3 region: CASIGTGHNEQFF. In DNA form, the CDR3 reads TGTGCCAGCATCGGGACAGGCCACAATGAGCAGTTCTTC.